This T cell receptor beta chain emerged from a study of blood T cell repertoires in COVID-19. The repertoire was sequenced with immunoSEQ multiplex PCR; TCRdb's copy has only in-frame clones and lacks some. Of 150,000 to 250,000 clones in the sample, just under 85% were seen once. The germline gives CDR1 SGHNT, CDR2 YYREEE (reference sequence). J lost 5 bases, V lost 1 base, and 21 bases had no gene match. The CDR3 loop spans 19 amino acids. The chain couples TRBV5-4 to TRBJ2-7; 7 positions agree with TRBD2. The sequence was collected from a human donor with acute or convalescent COVID-19. The donor label of this sample is uncertain. Sample: peripheral blood. CDR3 amino acids: CASSLKFGPSGSYGNEQYF. CDR3 nucleotide sequence: TGTGCCAGCAGCTTGAAATTCGGGCCTAGCGGAAGCTACGGCAACGAGCAGTACTTC.